The 3 T cell receptor beta chains below come from one sample, sequenced in a study of shared clonotypes between healthy human individuals. The method was immunoSEQ multiplex PCR; TCRdb's version includes in-frame clones alone and lacks a portion of them. The data hold around 1.9 million clones, with 90% to 95% observed a single time. Selected positively for CCR7 and CD45RO-negative, naive CD8 cells excluded terminally differentiated effector memory CD45RA+ cells. The sample taken for sequencing was naive CD8+ T cells from PBMCs. The receptors derive from a man between 18 and 35 years old in good health. Some clones in this sample may be carry-over from other donors' samples.

Details on this clone: The identical CDR3 is also encoded by other nucleotide sequences in the sample. CDR3 residues: CASSVAGDYEQYF. CDR3 in DNA: TGTGCCAGCAGCGTAGCGGGAGATTACGAGCAGTACTTC. This rearrangement joins TRBV9 to TRBJ2-7; TRBD2 is a possible D gene (6 bases). With 0 bases removed from V and 4 bases from J, the gap between germline ends came to 8 bases. In germline, CDR1 is SGDLS, CDR2 YYNGEE. The CDR3 runs 13 residues.

This clone was seen just once. The chain combines TRBV20-1 with TRBJ1-2; D call uncertain. Germline CDR1 reads DFQATT; CDR2 reads SNEGSKA (reference sequence). CDR3 length equals 11 residues. V was shortened by 3 bases and J by 7 bases, with 9 bases between the two germline ends. CDR3 protein: CSASPGTGYTF. The CDR3 bases are TGCAGTGCTAGTCCAGGAACTGGCTACACCTTC.

The J gene is TRBJ2-1, the V gene TRBV11-2; tentatively, D is TRBD1 or TRBD2 (6 bases each). Germline lookup yields CDR1 SGHAT and CDR2 FQNNGV. The CDR3 contains 19 residues. V lost 0 bases to trimming and J lost 3 bases, with 21 bases between them. CDR3 in amino acids: CASSLEGGFRGTNYNEQFF. CDR3 in DNA: TGTGCCAGCAGCTTAGAAGGGGGATTTCGGGGGACAAACTACAATGAGCAGTTCTTC. Combining the CDR3 with reference TRBV11-2 and TRBJ2-1 gives the whole variable domain EAGVAQSPRYKIIEKRQSVAFWCNPISGHATLYWYQQILGQGPKLLIQFQNNGVVDDSQLPKDRFSAERLKGVDSTLKIQPAKLEDSAVYLCASSLEGGFRGTNYNEQFFGPGTRLTVL.